A single sample is the source of the 6 T cell receptor beta chains below, sequenced in a study of cytomegalovirus exposure and HLA in healthy donors. The PCR had 60 Vbeta and 13 Jbeta primers. TCRdb's table, derived via immunoSEQ multiplex PCR, lists solely in-frame clones and lacks some. The profile shows roughly 130,000 clones, 82% of them singletons. Sequenced: PBMCs. The origin of the receptors is a male donor in good health and CMV-seropositive.

The V call is TRBV5-1, the J call TRBJ2-3; 15 bases fit TRBD2. Losses at the gene ends were 2 bases for V and 4 bases for J; bases not matched to a gene: 5. This CDR3 contains 17 residues. The germline CDR1 and CDR2 sequences are SGHRS and YFSETQ. The CDR3 is CASSLNGLAGGSDTQYF. CDR3 sequence (DNA): TGCGCCAGCAGCTTAAATGGACTAGCGGGAGGGTCAGATACGCAGTATTTT.

CDR3 protein: CSVGGQSRYQETQYF. The CDR3 nucleotides read TGCAGCGTCGGTGGACAGTCGAGGTACCAAGAGACCCAGTACTTC. The chain uses TRBV29-1 and TRBJ2-5; D might be TRBD1 (6 bases). V lost 6 bases to trimming and J lost 0 bases, with 17 bases between them. In germline, CDR1 is SQVTM, CDR2 ANQGSEA. CDR3 length: 15 amino acids.

Only a few counts were recorded for this clone. V usage is TRBV28 and J usage is TRBJ1-2; D not resolved. Germline loops: CDR1 MDHEN, CDR2 SYDVKM. CDR3 size: 17 residues. Trimming stripped 5 bases from V and 4 bases from J, with 23 bases between. The CDR3 is CASSPNGLSRGSYGYTF. In DNA form, the CDR3 reads TGTGCCAGCAGTCCCAATGGGCTCTCGCGGGGTAGCTATGGCTACACCTTC.

This clone was seen once. The V gene is TRBV19, the J gene TRBJ2-7; a possible D gene is TRBD2 (5 bases). This CDR3 comprises 12 residues. Per germline, CDR1 LNHDA and CDR2 SQIVND (reference sequence). The V end lost 1 base, the J end lost 6 bases, and 7 bases lay between the germline ends. The CDR3, as DNA: TGTGCCAGTAGTATAGTCGGGGTCGAGCAGTACTTC. This encodes CASSIVGVEQYF.

V gene TRBV28 combines with J gene TRBJ2-2; D is uncertain. The V end lost 4 bases, the J end lost 9 bases, and 6 bases lay between the germline ends. This CDR3 spans 11 amino acids. Germline values: CDR1 MDHEN, CDR2 SYDVKM. The CDR3 DNA follows: TGTGCCAGCAGTTCGACACGGGAGCTGTTTTTT. As protein: CASSSTRELFF.

J is TRBJ1-1 and V is TRBV19; D uncertain. The V end was cut by 4 bases, the J end by 0 bases, with 6 bases between. The CDR3 runs 13 residues. The germline gives CDR1 LNHDA, CDR2 SQIVND (reference sequence). The CDR3 DNA reads TGTGCCAGTAGTAGGCGGCTGAACACTGAAGCTTTCTTT. Translated: CASSRRLNTEAFF.